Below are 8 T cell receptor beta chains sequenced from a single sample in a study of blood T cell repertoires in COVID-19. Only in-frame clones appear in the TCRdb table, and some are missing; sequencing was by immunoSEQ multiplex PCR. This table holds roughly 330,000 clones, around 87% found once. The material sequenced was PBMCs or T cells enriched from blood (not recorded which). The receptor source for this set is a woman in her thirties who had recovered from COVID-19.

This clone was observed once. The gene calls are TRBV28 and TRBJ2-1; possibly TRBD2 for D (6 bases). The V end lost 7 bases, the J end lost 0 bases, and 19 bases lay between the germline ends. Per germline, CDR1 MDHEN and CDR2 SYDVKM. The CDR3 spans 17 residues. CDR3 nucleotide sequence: TGTGCCAGCACTCCTGCGGGCGGGGCGGTCTCCTACAATGAGCAGTTCTTC. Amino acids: CASTPAGGAVSYNEQFF.

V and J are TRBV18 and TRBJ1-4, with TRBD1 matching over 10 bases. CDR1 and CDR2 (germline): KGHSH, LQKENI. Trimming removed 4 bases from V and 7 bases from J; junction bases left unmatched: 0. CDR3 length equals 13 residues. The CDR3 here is CASSRDRGEKLFF. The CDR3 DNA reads TGTGCCAGCTCACGGGACAGGGGTGAAAAACTGTTTTTT.

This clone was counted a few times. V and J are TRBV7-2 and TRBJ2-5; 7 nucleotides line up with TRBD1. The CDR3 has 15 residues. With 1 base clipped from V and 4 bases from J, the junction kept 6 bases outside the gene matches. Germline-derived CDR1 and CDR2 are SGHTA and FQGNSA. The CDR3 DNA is TGTGCCAGCAGCTTAGACTTCAGGGGGTTAGAGACCCAGTACTTC. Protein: CASSLDFRGLETQYF.

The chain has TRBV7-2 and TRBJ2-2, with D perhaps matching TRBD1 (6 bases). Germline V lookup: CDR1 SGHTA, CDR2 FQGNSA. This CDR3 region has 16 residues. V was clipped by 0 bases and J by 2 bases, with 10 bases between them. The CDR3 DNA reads TGTGCCAGCAGCTTAGCGGCGGACAGAAACACCGGGGAGCTGTTTTTT. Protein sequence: CASSLAADRNTGELFF.

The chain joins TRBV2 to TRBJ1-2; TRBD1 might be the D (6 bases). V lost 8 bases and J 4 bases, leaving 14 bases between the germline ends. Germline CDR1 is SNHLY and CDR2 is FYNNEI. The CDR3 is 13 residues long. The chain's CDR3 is CASAPGAIYGYTF. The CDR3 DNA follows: TGTGCCAGCGCCCCAGGGGCCATCTATGGCTACACCTTC.

The DNA for the CDR3 is TGCGCCAGCAGTTCTAGACAGGGAACTCCCTATGGCTACACCTTC. Its translation: CASSSRQGTPYGYTF. The chain uses TRBV5-1 and TRBJ1-2; TRBD1 aligns across 7 bases. The CDR3 consists of 15 residues. V lost 5 bases to trimming and J lost 4 bases; unmatched junction nucleotides: 11. The V gene's germline CDR1 is SGHRS and CDR2 YFSETQ.

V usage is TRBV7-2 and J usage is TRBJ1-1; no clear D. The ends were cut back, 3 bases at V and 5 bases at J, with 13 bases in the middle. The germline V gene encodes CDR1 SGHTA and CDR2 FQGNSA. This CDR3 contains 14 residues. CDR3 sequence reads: CASSFQVFGTEAFF. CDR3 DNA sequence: TGTGCCAGCAGCTTCCAGGTTTTTGGAACTGAAGCTTTCTTT.

CDR3 in amino acids: CASSYSNDRTRGYTF. The CDR3 DNA reads TGTGCCAGCAGTTACTCGAACGACAGAACGAGAGGCTACACCTTC. The rearrangement joins TRBV6-5 to TRBJ1-2; TRBD1 is a possible D gene (5 bases). V was cut by 0 bases and J by 8 bases, with 16 bases left in between. The CDR3 sequence is 15 residues long. In germline, CDR1 is MNHEY, CDR2 SVGAGI.